Described below is a single T cell receptor beta chain sequence and its context. The data are from a study of shared clonotypes between healthy human individuals. Data came from immunoSEQ multiplex PCR; TCRdb stores just in-frame clones and leaves some out. This table has over a million clones, around four fifths appearing once. What was sequenced was memory CD4+ T cells sorted from blood. Documented subset: CD45RA-negative fraction. The clonotype was recovered from a man aged 18 to 30 in good health.

CDR3 DNA sequence: TGTGCCAGCACTGCCGGGACTAGGGGCACCGGGGAGCTGTTTTTT. It translates to CASTAGTRGTGELFF. V is TRBV6-1 and J is TRBJ2-2; 8 bases agree with TRBD2. From germline, CDR1 is MNHNS and CDR2 SASEGT. CDR3 length: 15 residues. V lost 7 bases and J lost 4; bases outside the gene matches: 8.